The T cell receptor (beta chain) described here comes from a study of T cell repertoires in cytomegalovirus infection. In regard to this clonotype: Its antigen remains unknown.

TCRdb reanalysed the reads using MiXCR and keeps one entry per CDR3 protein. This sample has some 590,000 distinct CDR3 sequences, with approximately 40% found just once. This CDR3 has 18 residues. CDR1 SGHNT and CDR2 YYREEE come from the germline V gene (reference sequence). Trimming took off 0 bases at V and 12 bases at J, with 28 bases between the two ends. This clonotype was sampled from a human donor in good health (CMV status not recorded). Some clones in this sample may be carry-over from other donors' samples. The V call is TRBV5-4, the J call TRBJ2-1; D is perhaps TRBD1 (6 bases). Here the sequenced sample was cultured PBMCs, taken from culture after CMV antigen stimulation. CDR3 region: CASSLGTASPSIEVGQFF. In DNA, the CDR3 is TGTGCCAGCAGCTTGGGGACAGCCTCTCCATCAATCGAGGTAGGGCAGTTCTTC.